What follows is one TCR beta chain and its context. The antigen remains undetermined. Sequencing was performed with immunoSEQ multiplex PCR; in TCRdb, only in-frame clones are kept and a portion is missing. The sample has roughly 46,000 clones; over 60% are singletons. The data stem from a study of vaccination effects on CD4 cells after COVID-19. Findings of the study overall: Pronounced clonal contraction occurred in clones induced by infection and by vaccine late after vaccination.

Antigen-specific CD4+ T cells were first expanded with viral peptide pools by the ViraFEST assay and only then sequenced. Subsequent to 10 days of culture, CD4+ T cells were isolated. Each participant received a vaccine that was either BNT162b2 or mRNA-1273, given as two doses. Recipients of the vaccine had no prior SARS-CoV-2 infection and negative nucleocapsid antibodies. For each well, two million PBMC were cultured with 10 IU/ml IL-2 and about 9.9 ug/ml peptides. V lost 1 base and J lost 1, with 7 bases in between. Per the germline V gene, CDR1 is MGHRA and CDR2 is YSYEKL. CDR3 size: 14 residues. Material: CD4+ T cells from PBMCs cultured with HCoV-OC43 spike peptides, obtained after COVID-19 vaccination. Subset meaning: HCoV-OC43 spike overlapping peptide pool stimulation. This receptor was taken from a human donor who received a COVID-19 vaccine. The rearrangement uses TRBV4-1 and TRBJ1-1; D is unclear. The chain's CDR3 is CASSQGRANTEAFF. CDR3 nucleotides: TGCGCCAGCAGCCAAGGGAGGGCGAACACTGAAGCTTTCTTT.